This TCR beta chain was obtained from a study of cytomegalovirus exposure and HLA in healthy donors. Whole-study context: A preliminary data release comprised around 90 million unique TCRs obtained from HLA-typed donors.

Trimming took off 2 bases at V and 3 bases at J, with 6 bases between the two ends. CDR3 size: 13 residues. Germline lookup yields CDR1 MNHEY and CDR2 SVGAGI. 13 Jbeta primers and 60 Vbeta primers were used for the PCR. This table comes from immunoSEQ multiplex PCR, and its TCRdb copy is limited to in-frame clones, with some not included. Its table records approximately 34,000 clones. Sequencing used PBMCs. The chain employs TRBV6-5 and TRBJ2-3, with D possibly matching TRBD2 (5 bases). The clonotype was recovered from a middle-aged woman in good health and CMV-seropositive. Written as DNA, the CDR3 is TGTGCCAGCAGTTACCCGGGAACAGATACGCAGTATTTT. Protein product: CASSYPGTDTQYF.